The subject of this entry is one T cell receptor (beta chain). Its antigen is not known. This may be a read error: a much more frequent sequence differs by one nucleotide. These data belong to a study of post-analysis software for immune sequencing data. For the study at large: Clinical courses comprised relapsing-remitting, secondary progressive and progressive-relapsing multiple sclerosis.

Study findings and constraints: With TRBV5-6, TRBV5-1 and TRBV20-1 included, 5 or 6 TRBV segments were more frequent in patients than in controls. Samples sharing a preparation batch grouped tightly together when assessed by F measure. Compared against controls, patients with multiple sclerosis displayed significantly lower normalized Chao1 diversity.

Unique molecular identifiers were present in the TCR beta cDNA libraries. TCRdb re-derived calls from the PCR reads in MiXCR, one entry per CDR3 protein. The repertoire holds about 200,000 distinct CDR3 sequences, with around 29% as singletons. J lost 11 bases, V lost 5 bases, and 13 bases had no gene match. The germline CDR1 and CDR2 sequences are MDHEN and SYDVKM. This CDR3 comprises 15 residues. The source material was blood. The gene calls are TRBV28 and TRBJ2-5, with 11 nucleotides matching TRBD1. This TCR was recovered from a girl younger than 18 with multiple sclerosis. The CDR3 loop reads CASSLGGTGGYGQYF. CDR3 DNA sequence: TGTGCCAGCAGTCTGGGGGGGACAGGGGGATACGGGCAGTACTTC.